The T cell receptor beta chain under discussion was sequenced for a study of T cell changes during pregnancy in multiple sclerosis. Clones were sequenced by immunoSEQ multiplex PCR, and TCRdb holds only the in-frame ones, with some missing. Among around 85,000 clones, 91% were seen once, and the ten largest hold 3.5%. The V gene lost 0 bases and the J gene lost 4 bases, with 14 bases spanning the gap. This CDR3 spans 16 amino acids. Per the germline V gene, CDR1 is SGHRS and CDR2 is YFSETQ. The J gene is TRBJ1-3, the V gene TRBV5-1; tentatively, D is TRBD1 (6 bases). The origin of this receptor is a female donor in good health, serving as a control in a pregnancy study. Some clones in this sample may be carry-over from other donors' samples. Specimen: PBMCs, collected in the first trimester of pregnancy. CDR3 DNA sequence: TGCGCCAGCAGCTTGGGCGTACAGGGTGGAGGAAACACCATATATTTT. Protein: CASSLGVQGGGNTIYF.